This TCR beta chain was obtained from a study of blood T cell repertoires in COVID-19. This study enrolled people aged roughly 18 to 90 from roughly 24 US geographic areas. Two negative PCRs, clearance, or symptom resolution characterized the recovered Cohort 3 donors. Sequencing was performed with immunoSEQ multiplex PCR; in TCRdb, only in-frame clones are kept and a portion is missing. The repertoire holds more than 200,000 clones, with approximately 86% as singletons. Germline-derived CDR1 and CDR2 are ENHRY and SYGVKD. Unmatched junction bases numbered 5, after V lost 0 bases and J lost 7 bases. This CDR3 region has 16 residues.

V gene TRBV10-3 combines with J gene TRBJ2-1; 11 bases fit TRBD1. This TCR came from a woman aged 50 to 60 who had recovered from COVID-19. Source material: PBMCs or T cells enriched from blood (not recorded which). The CDR3 sequence is CAISESRTGGGNEQFF. The CDR3 bases are TGTGCCATCAGTGAGTCGAGGACAGGGGGCGGGAATGAGCAGTTCTTC.